This T cell receptor (beta chain) appears in the sequencing data of a study of cytomegalovirus exposure and HLA in healthy donors. Study results and caveats: There were a few CMV-associated chains whose specificity for CMV antigens was confirmed in vitro. One later analysis, an examination of the 100 to 150 validation repertoires, found that first-cohort TCR clusters tended to co-occur in them. Cytomegalovirus association was assigned to 150 to 200 TCR beta chains. Rarity characterized most TCR sequences, yet some public TCRs appeared in many donors.

Concerning this clone: What it binds is not known.

Libraries were prepared by immunoSEQ multiplex PCR; TCRdb keeps only in-frame clonotypes and omits some of them. Among 110,000 to 150,000 clones, 84% were seen once, and the ten largest hold about 1.5%. This TCR was recovered from a woman under 40 in good health and CMV-seronegative. The sequenced sample consisted of PBMCs.

The CDR3 reads CASSVWGGTPPMAEAFF. Written as DNA, the CDR3 is TGTGCCAGCAGCGTTTGGGGGGGCACTCCACCCATGGCTGAAGCTTTCTTT. J is TRBJ1-1 and V is TRBV5-4; D may be TRBD1 (6 bases). The CDR3 extends over 17 amino acids. V dropped 4 bases and J dropped 6 bases, with 25 bases sitting between them. Germline V gene lookup returns CDR1 SGHNT and CDR2 YYREEE (reference sequence).